This paragraph reports one T cell receptor beta chain. The antigen remains undetermined. Using immunoSEQ multiplex PCR, the repertoire was profiled, and TCRdb retains in-frame clones only, with some absent. The table lists 130,000 or so clones, about nine tenths of them singletons. These data are taken from a study of T cell responses to AZD1222 COVID-19 vaccine. Broader study findings: Researchers took repertoire samples only after the peak T cell response had come. Two AZD1222 doses significantly raised spike-specific TCR breadth and depth over controls. Among the donors, most were white British and more were female, and clonal diversity was possibly underestimated. The study identified only six AZD1222 recipients as seropositive at baseline.

The CDR3 extends over 15 amino acids. CDR1 and CDR2 from the germline V gene are SGDLS and YYNGEE. The V and J ends lost 2 bases and 1 base, in that order; junction bases with no gene match: 5. This sequence joins TRBV9 and TRBJ1-1; 7 nucleotides agree with TRBD1. The clonotype comes from an adult in good health. Sequencing used peripheral blood, obtained on day 0 of AZD1222 vaccination. The CDR3 region has the DNA TGTGCCAGCAGCGTGGGGGACAGACGGAACACTGAAGCTTTCTTT. It translates to CASSVGDRRNTEAFF.